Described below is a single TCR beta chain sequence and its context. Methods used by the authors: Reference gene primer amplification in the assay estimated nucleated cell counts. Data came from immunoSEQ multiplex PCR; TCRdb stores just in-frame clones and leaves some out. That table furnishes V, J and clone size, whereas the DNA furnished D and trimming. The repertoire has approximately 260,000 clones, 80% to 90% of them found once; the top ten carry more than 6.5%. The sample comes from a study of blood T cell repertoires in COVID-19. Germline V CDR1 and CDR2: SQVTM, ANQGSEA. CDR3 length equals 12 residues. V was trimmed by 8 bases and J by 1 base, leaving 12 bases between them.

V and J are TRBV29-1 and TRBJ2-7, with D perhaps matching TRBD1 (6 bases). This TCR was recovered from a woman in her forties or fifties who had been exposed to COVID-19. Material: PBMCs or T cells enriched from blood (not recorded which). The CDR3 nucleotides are TGCAGCTTTGGACAGACTTCCTACGAGCAGTACTTC. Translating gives CSFGQTSYEQYF.